This TCR beta chain was profiled in a study of molecular identifiers for immune sequencing clone quantification. Germline loops: CDR1 SGHVS, CDR2 FNYEAQ. This CDR3 spans 15 amino acids. V lost 6 bases, J lost 0 bases, and 14 bases lay in between. In regard to this clonotype: A much bigger clone sits one base away, suggesting this may be a read error. No conserved phenylalanine or tryptophan is present at the end of the CDR3, so a read error is the likely explanation.

Libraries of naive CD8 cells were prepared from 20,000 to 1,000,000 sorted cells using 10%, 30% or 50% RNA. For naive CD8 T cells, sorting used the CD8+CD4-CCR7+CD45RA+ phenotype. Both previously described methods and listed TCR primers were employed to make bulk TCR libraries. One entry per CDR3 protein, called by TCRdb with MiXCR from the PCR reads. The repertoire includes around 460,000 distinct CDR3 sequences, over 20% of them detected once, and roughly 0.81% sits in the top ten. Sequencing was performed on naive CD8+ T cells from blood, with Jurkat cell RNA spiked in. Subset described: FACS-sorted CD8+CD4-CCR7+CD45RA+ naive T cells. The chain is built from TRBV7-6 and TRBJ1-1, with D possibly TRBD1 on 5 matching bases. The receptor was isolated from a human donor in good health. Some libraries in this study had Jurkat cell RNA spiked in. The DNA for the CDR3 is TGTGCCAGCAGTGCTGTGGGGGGGTTGAACACTGAAGCTTTCCTT. It is translated as CASSAVGGLNTEAFL.